The 27 T cell receptor beta chains listed next were all sequenced from one sample in a study of shared clonotypes between healthy human individuals. The repertoire was sequenced with immunoSEQ multiplex PCR; TCRdb's copy has only in-frame clones and lacks some. The sample records under 650,000 clones, about 95% being singletons. The sample consisted of naive CD4+ T cells sorted from blood. Subset indicated: CD45RA+ positively selected. These receptors were taken from a woman under 40 in good health.

The V and J genes are TRBV10-1 and TRBJ2-7; D assignment may be TRBD1 or TRBD2 (6 bases each). The V end was cut by 2 bases, the J end by 3 bases, with 14 bases between. The CDR3 has 15 residues. Per germline, CDR1 WNHNN and CDR2 SYGVQD (reference sequence). CDR3 region: CASSERGVRGYEQYF. The CDR3 bases are TGCGCCAGCAGTGAGAGGGGGGTCAGGGGCTACGAGCAGTACTTC.

The V call is TRBV19, the J call TRBJ2-1, with TRBD2 matching 8 bases. CDR1 LNHDA and CDR2 SQIVND come from the germline V gene (reference sequence). V shed 6 bases and J 7 bases; nucleotides not matched to a gene: 8. The CDR3 runs to 14 residues. The CDR3 here is CASRTLAGPNEQFF. The CDR3 nucleotides read TGTGCCAGTAGGACCCTAGCGGGCCCGAATGAGCAGTTCTTC.

This clone was observed a handful of times. The V and J genes are TRBV10-1 and TRBJ1-5; possibly TRBD1 for D (5 bases). Trimming stripped 5 bases from V and 7 bases from J, with 12 bases between. The germline V gene encodes CDR1 WNHNN and CDR2 SYGVQD (reference sequence). The CDR3 is made up of 13 amino acids. This CDR3 is CASSTARDQPQHF. The CDR3 nucleotides read TGCGCCAGCAGTACCGCGAGGGACCAGCCCCAGCATTTT.

This clone was counted once. CDR3 sequence: CASSAPGGELFF. The CDR3 bases are TGTGCCAGCAGTGCCCCGGGCGGGGAGCTGTTTTTT. The J gene is TRBJ2-2, the V gene TRBV6-5; D is ambiguous. The CDR3 sequence is 12 residues long. Germline V CDR1 and CDR2: MNHEY, SVGAGI. Trimming took off 5 bases at V and 7 bases at J, with 8 bases between the two ends.

The rearrangement uses TRBV28 and TRBJ2-6; D not certain. The germline V gene has CDR1 MDHEN and CDR2 SYDVKM. The CDR3 consists of 13 residues. V was pared by 3 bases and J by 2 bases, with 2 bases between. The CDR3 sequence: CASSFAGANVLTF. In DNA, the CDR3 is TGTGCCAGCAGTTTCGCTGGGGCCAACGTCCTGACTTTC.

CDR3 DNA: TGTGCCATCAGTGGGGGACTCCCCGGGGGCGACGAGCAGTACTTC. Protein product: CAISGGLPGGDEQYF. V and J are TRBV10-3 and TRBJ2-7, with D possibly called TRBD1 or TRBD2 (6 bases each). Trimming shortened V by 4 bases and J by 5 bases, and 18 bases separated the two germline ends. The CDR3 covers 15 residues. Germline CDR1 reads ENHRY; CDR2 reads SYGVKD.

The chain combines TRBV6-6 with TRBJ2-5; 7 nucleotides align to TRBD1. This CDR3 has 16 residues. The V gene's germline CDR1 is MNHNY and CDR2 SVGAGI (reference sequence). The V segment lost 2 bases and the J segment 5 bases; nucleotides outside the gene matches: 11. The DNA for the CDR3 is TGTGCCAGCAGTTACCCGCCGGGACAGCGGAGCGAGACCCAGTACTTC. This gives the protein CASSYPPGQRSETQYF.

The gene calls are TRBV28 and TRBJ2-7; 9 bases are a match to TRBD1. The CDR3 runs to 15 residues. Per the germline V gene, CDR1 is MDHEN and CDR2 is SYDVKM. V lost 5 bases to trimming and J lost 4 bases; unmatched junction nucleotides: 9. CDR3 in DNA: TGTGCCAGCAGTCCCCCCGGACAGGGGTTGTACGAGCAGTACTTC. Its translation is CASSPPGQGLYEQYF.

The rearrangement joins TRBV11-1 to TRBJ1-3, with TRBD1 identical over 7 bases. Trimming cost V 5 bases and J 4 bases; bases outside gene matches: 8. The germline CDR1 and CDR2 sequences are SGHAT and FQDESV (reference sequence). The CDR3 length is 15 residues. The CDR3 DNA sequence: TGTGCCAGCAGCCCCCAAGGGACAGCCGGAAACACCATATATTTT. Translated, it gives CASSPQGTAGNTIYF.

The rearrangement joins TRBV4-1 to TRBJ1-3; TRBD1 might be the D (5 bases). CDR3 length: 15 residues. CDR1 is MGHRA and CDR2 is YSYEKL in the germline V gene. V was cut by 3 bases and J by 0 bases, with 9 bases left in between. CDR3 nucleotide sequence: TGCGCCAGCAGCCAGCAGACAGTCTCTGGAAACACCATATATTTT. Amino acids: CASSQQTVSGNTIYF.

The chain carries TRBV2 and TRBJ2-1; the D gene is possibly TRBD2 (6 bases). Germline V gives CDR1 SNHLY, CDR2 FYNNEI. The CDR3 has 16 residues. Trimming left V 6 bases short and J 2 bases short, with 17 bases between. The DNA of the CDR3 is TGTGCCAGCAGGCTTGGGCTAGCGAACACCTACAATGAGCAGTTCTTC. It yields the protein CASRLGLANTYNEQFF.

This chain connects TRBV10-1 to TRBJ1-2; possibly TRBD1 for D (6 bases). Trimming left V 0 bases short and J 7 bases short, with 9 bases between. The CDR3 runs 13 residues. Germline CDR1 is WNHNN and CDR2 is SYGVQD (reference sequence). For the CDR3, the DNA is TGCGCCAGCAGTGAGTCGGGGGGCCTTGGCTACACCTTC. Residues: CASSESGGLGYTF.

The rearrangement links TRBV2 to TRBJ1-2, with D perhaps TRBD1 (5 bases). CDR3 length: 15 residues. V lost 0 bases to trimming and J lost 6 bases, with 14 bases between them. Germline V gene data show CDR1 as SNHLY and CDR2 as FYNNEI. The CDR3 bases are TGTGCCAGCAGTGAAGCGGGGCAGCCTCGGGATGGCTACACCTTC. Translated: CASSEAGQPRDGYTF. The full variable domain, completed using reference TRBV2 and TRBJ1-2, is EPEVTQTPSHQVTQMGQEVILRCVPISNHLYFYWYRQILGQKVEFLVSFYNNEISEKSEIFDDQFSVERPDGSNFTLKIRSTKLEDSAMYFCASSEAGQPRDGYTFGSGTRLTVV.

This chain links TRBV6-6 with TRBJ2-3, with 13 bases aligning to TRBD2. This CDR3 has 15 residues. Germline V lookup: CDR1 MNHNY, CDR2 SVGAGI (reference sequence). Losses at the gene ends were 8 bases for V and 3 bases for J; bases not matched to a gene: 5. CDR3 amino acids: CASSGLAGVTDTQYF. The CDR3 nucleotides read TGTGCCAGCTCCGGACTAGCGGGAGTAACAGATACGCAGTATTTT.

The CDR3 DNA reads TGCGCCAGCAAAAGCCGCGTGGCAGTCACAGATACGCAGTATTTT. Its protein product is CASKSRVAVTDTQYF. This chain joins TRBV5-1 and TRBJ2-3; no firm D call. Germline values: CDR1 SGHRS, CDR2 YFSETQ. The ends were cut back, 6 bases at V and 2 bases at J, with 16 bases in the middle. The CDR3 loop spans 15 amino acids.

The V gene is TRBV6-1, the J gene TRBJ2-1; no firm D call. This CDR3 is built from 13 residues. The V gene lost 4 bases and the J gene lost 0 bases, with 4 bases spanning the gap. Germline CDR1 MNHNS, CDR2 SASEGT. The CDR3 spells CASSVGSYNEQFF. In nucleotides, the CDR3 is TGTGCCAGCAGTGTAGGCTCCTACAATGAGCAGTTCTTC.

The chain combines TRBV5-4 with TRBJ2-7; a weak D match, TRBD1 (5 bases). V lost 3 bases and J lost 2, with 15 bases in between. The CDR3 length is 15 residues. The germline CDR1 and CDR2 sequences are SGHNT and YYREEE (reference sequence). The CDR3: CASSSATAIPYEQYF. For the CDR3, the DNA is TGTGCCAGCAGCTCGGCGACAGCGATCCCCTACGAGCAGTACTTC.

In this sample, this clone turned up a few times. J is TRBJ2-7 and V is TRBV7-2; D unresolved. CDR1 and CDR2 (germline): SGHTA, FQGNSA. The V gene lost 3 bases and the J gene lost 6 bases, with 9 bases spanning the gap. This CDR3 has 12 amino acids. The CDR3 loop reads CASSFIFREQYF. For the CDR3, the DNA is TGTGCCAGCAGCTTTATTTTCCGCGAGCAGTACTTC.

The genes are TRBV4-1 and TRBJ2-7; D unclear. The length of the CDR3 is 14 residues. V gave up 5 bases and J gave up 2 bases, with 13 bases separating them. The V gene's germline CDR1 is MGHRA and CDR2 YSYEKL. The DNA for the CDR3 is TGCGCCAGCAGCTCCACTATGGTCGCCTACGAGCAGTACTTC. Translation gives CASSSTMVAYEQYF.

Written as DNA, the CDR3 is TGTGCCAGCACCTTAGGGGGACAGCGCTCCTCTACGCAGTATTTT. Protein product: CASTLGGQRSSTQYF. The rearrangement joins TRBV28 to TRBJ2-3; TRBD1 matches at 7 bases. V lost 7 bases to trimming and J lost 8 bases; unmatched junction nucleotides: 15. CDR1 and CDR2 (germline): MDHEN, SYDVKM. CDR3 length equals 15 residues.

This clone showed up just a few times. The rearrangement joins TRBV28 to TRBJ2-7; D may correspond to TRBD1 or TRBD2 (5 bases each). The germline CDR1 and CDR2 sequences are MDHEN and SYDVKM. CDR3 length: 11 residues. The germline V and J ends were trimmed by 11 bases and 2 bases, with 10 bases remaining between them. The CDR3 DNA is TGTGCCTCGGGGCGAACCTACGAGCAGTACTTC. Its protein product is CASGRTYEQYF.

This chain connects TRBV2 to TRBJ2-5; D is possibly TRBD1 (5 bases). Trimming shortened V by 8 bases and J by 1 base, and 17 bases separated the two germline ends. Germline values: CDR1 SNHLY, CDR2 FYNNEI. CDR3 size: 15 residues. CDR3 loop: CASSGGAVGQETQYF. The CDR3 DNA follows: TGTGCCAGCTCTGGTGGGGCGGTAGGCCAAGAGACCCAGTACTTC.

There are a few counts of this clone. Distinct nucleotide sequences in the sample also encode this CDR3. The genes are TRBV28 and TRBJ2-7; D not resolved. CDR1 and CDR2 from the germline V gene are MDHEN and SYDVKM. The CDR3 contains 10 residues. V was shortened by 6 bases and J by 3 bases, with 3 bases between the two germline ends. In DNA, the CDR3 is TGTGCCAGCAGCGGCTACGAGCAGTACTTC. The encoded protein is CASSGYEQYF.

The chain uses TRBV27 and TRBJ1-3; D remains unclear. The CDR3 consists of 15 residues. The germline V gene has CDR1 MNHEY and CDR2 SMNVEV (reference sequence). The V end lost 6 bases, the J end lost 0 bases, and 12 bases lay between the germline ends. The CDR3 sequence is CASRPRASSGNTIYF. The DNA of the CDR3 is TGTGCCAGCAGACCACGGGCCAGCTCTGGAAACACCATATATTTT.

The chain carries TRBV7-9 and TRBJ2-2; D is uncertain. V was pared by 10 bases and J by 3 bases, with 18 bases between. This CDR3 is built from 15 residues. Germline V gene lookup returns CDR1 SEHNR and CDR2 FQNEAQ (reference sequence). The CDR3 loop is CATARRSGDTGELFF. CDR3 DNA: TGTGCCACCGCCCGAAGGTCCGGAGACACCGGGGAGCTGTTTTTT.

The rearrangement uses TRBV6-5 and TRBJ2-3, with D maybe TRBD2 (5 bases). This CDR3 has 16 residues. Deletions cut 1 base from V and 1 base from J, with 12 bases between. Germline-derived CDR1 and CDR2 are MNHEY and SVGAGI. The chain's CDR3 is CASSYLTGLGTDTQYF. CDR3 bases: TGTGCCAGCAGTTACTTGACCGGACTCGGCACAGATACGCAGTATTTT.

About this clone: The sample has other DNA sequences that encode this CDR3 too. This chain links TRBV28 with TRBJ1-2; 9 nucleotides line up with TRBD1. V gave up 5 bases and J gave up 7 bases; unmatched junction bases: 2. Germline CDR1 and CDR2: MDHEN and SYDVKM. CDR3 length equals 12 residues. CDR3 bases: TGTGCCAGCAGTCGACAGGGGGGTGGCTACACCTTC. Amino acids: CASSRQGGGYTF.